This is a list of T cell receptor beta chains from one sample in a study of lymphopenia after photon versus proton radiotherapy. Produced via immunoSEQ multiplex PCR; TCRdb's table is partial and in-frame only. Of 17,000 or so clones in the sample, approximately 86% were seen once. The starting material was peripheral blood, obtained from a patient treated with proton-based radiotherapy. The receptor set was obtained from a man between 65 and 85 years old with pancreatic cancer. The conserved cysteine and the conserved F or W are not part of the CDR3 here.

V	length	CDR3
TRBV4-1	14	ASSQVRDHHGETQY
TRBV6-5	13	ASSYDGGREYEQY
TRBV30	13	AWSGLGRYSYEQY
TRBV6-8	10	ASRGDNYGYT
TRBV6-5	13	ASSYSGQGAQTQY
TRBV28	12	ASRAVGRAGELF
TRBV27	13	ASSYAGDFYNEQF
TRBV5-1	11	ASSTEQGTTQY
TRBV23-1	15	ASSQLGLEQEVRGYT
TRBV18	12	ASSPGASTYEQY
TRBV19	14	ASSIYPSAVIEKLF
TRBV11-1	13	ASSSRDRPTDTQY
TRBV2	12	ARGTSGGYDTQY
TRBV10-3	14	AISGTSGRSSYEQY
TRBV7-2	14	ASSLAGGLSYNEQF
TRBV2	10	ASSVENTEAF
TRBV19	15	ASSPRDRERRNTEAF
TRBV6-1	13	ASSIPRDSGYEQY
TRBV11-2	13	ASSLRAGQGLGYT
TRBV16	15	ASSQFRDRYSGNTIY
TRBV11-2	14	ASSSYSGGGTDTQY
TRBV10-3	13	AISENGGGRGEQY
TRBV5-1	12	ASSLSQYSSPLH
TRBV10-1	11	ASSESQNTEAF
TRBV2	9	ASRGQIKAF
TRBV5-6	13	ASSRFGTITDTQY
TRBV5-4	14	ASSLSGTGGLETQY
TRBV10-3	15	AISESKPGGGNTEAF
TRBV11-3	13	ASSTRTGAVYGYT
TRBV5-4	13	ASSLRGGAYNEQF
TRBV20-1	9	SAIKAGGLY
TRBV7-2	11	ASSLVKGYEQY
TRBV5-4	14	ASSIGAPSQPYEQY
TRBV5-1	14	ASSFGPGPVGTEAF
TRBV5-1	14	ASSLDVFTSTDTQY
TRBV28	10	ASSPTGREQY
TRBV5-1	11	ASSLDFNTEAF
TRBV7-8	11	ASSLEGGRDAF
TRBV13	11	ASSLARSGELF
TRBV19	12	ASSLGQGGTEAF
TRBV7-3	13	ASSPTTGGVYGYT
TRBV29-1	11	SVKTGGNYGYT
TRBV4-1	18	ASSLVPVVGTGGDGNTIY
TRBV5-1	15	ASSSGTSGGGTDTQY
TRBV6-5	12	ASRDGQVDTEAF
TRBV6-1	11	AIYGQLNTEAF
TRBV11-3	12	ASRLAGQMDTQY
TRBV2	10	ASSELGGGYT
TRBV2	16	ASSESRLAGVAYNEQF
TRBV10-3	14	AISDSEGAREQPQH
TRBV4-2	15	ASSQDGRQGARDTQY
TRBV7-2	14	ASSYRGGETKNIQY